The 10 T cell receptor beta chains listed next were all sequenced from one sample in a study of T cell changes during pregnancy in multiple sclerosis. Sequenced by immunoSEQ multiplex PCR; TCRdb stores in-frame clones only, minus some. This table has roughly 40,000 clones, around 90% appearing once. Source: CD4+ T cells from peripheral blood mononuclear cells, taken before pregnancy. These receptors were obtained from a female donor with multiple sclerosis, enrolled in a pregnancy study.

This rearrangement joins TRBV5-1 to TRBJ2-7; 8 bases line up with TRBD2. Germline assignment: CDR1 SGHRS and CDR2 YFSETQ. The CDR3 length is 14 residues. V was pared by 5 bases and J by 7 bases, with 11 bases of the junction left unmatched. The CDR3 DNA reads TGCGCCAGCAGGGGACTAGTGACCCTACGTGAGCAGTACTTC. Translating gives CASRGLVTLREQYF. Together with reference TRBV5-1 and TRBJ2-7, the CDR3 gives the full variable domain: KAGVTQTPRYLIKTRGQQVTLSCSPISGHRSVSWYQQTPGQGLQFLFEYFSETQRNKGNFPGRFSGRQFSNSRSEMNVSTLELGDSALYLCASRGLVTLREQYFGPGTRLTVT.

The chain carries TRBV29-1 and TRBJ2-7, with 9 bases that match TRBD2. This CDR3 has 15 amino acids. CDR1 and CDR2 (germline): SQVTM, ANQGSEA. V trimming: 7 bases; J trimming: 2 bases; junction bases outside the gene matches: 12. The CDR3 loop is CSASKASGATYEQYF. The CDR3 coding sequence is TGCAGCGCTTCGAAGGCTAGCGGGGCCACCTACGAGCAGTACTTC.

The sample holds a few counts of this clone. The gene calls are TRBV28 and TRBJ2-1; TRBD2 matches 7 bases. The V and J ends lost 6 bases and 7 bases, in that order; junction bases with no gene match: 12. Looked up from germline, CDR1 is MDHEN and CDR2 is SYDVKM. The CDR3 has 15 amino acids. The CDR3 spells CASRISLAGRNEQFF. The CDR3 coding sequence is TGTGCCAGCAGAATAAGTCTAGCCGGGAGGAATGAGCAGTTCTTC.

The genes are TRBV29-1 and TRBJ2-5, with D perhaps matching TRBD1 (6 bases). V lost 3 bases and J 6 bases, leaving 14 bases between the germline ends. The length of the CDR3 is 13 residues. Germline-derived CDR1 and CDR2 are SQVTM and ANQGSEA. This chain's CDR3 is CSVDTGGGQTQYF. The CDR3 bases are TGCAGCGTTGACACTGGGGGCGGTCAGACCCAGTACTTC.

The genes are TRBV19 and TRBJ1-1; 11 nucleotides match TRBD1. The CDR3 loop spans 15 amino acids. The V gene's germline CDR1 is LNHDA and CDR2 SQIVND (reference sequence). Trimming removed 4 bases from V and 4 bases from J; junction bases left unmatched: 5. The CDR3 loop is CASSSSGTGGTEAFF. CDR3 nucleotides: TGTGCCAGTAGTAGCTCCGGGACAGGGGGCACTGAAGCTTTCTTT.

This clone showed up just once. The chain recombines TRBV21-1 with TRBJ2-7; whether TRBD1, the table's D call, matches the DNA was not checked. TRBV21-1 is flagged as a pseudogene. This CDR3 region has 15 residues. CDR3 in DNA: TGTGCCAGCAGTTCCTCAGGGGGCAGGGTTTACGAGCAGTACTTC. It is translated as CASSSSGGRVYEQYF.

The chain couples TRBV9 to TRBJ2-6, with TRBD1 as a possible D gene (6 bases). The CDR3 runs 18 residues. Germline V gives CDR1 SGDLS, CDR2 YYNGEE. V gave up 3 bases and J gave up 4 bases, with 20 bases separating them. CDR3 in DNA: TGTGCCAGCAGCGCCGAACAGGGCATTAGGGGCGGGGCCAACGTCCTGACTTTC. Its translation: CASSAEQGIRGGANVLTF.

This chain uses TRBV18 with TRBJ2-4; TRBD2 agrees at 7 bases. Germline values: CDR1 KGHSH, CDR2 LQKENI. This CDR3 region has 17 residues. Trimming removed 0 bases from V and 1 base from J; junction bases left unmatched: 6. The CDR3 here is CASSPPARGSAKNIQYF. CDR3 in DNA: TGTGCCAGCTCACCACCGGCCCGCGGGAGTGCCAAAAACATTCAGTACTTC.

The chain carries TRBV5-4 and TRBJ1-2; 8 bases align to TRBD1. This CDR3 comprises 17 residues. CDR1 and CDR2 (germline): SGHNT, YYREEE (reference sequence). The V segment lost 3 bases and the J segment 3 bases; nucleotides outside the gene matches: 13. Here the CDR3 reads CASSSGQGEYRDYGYTF. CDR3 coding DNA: TGTGCCAGCAGCTCCGGACAGGGAGAGTATAGGGACTATGGCTACACCTTC.

The CDR3 spells CASSEGGEGTEAFF. The CDR3 coding sequence is TGTGCCAGCTCCGAGGGGGGGGAGGGCACTGAAGCTTTCTTT. This rearrangement joins TRBV18 to TRBJ1-1; maybe TRBD1 (6 bases). V was pared by 6 bases and J by 4 bases, with 15 bases between. The CDR3 length is 14 residues. Germline CDR1 is KGHSH and CDR2 is LQKENI. The full variable domain, rest sourced from reference TRBV18 and TRBJ1-1, is NAGVMQNPRHLVRRRGQEARLRCSPMKGHSHVYWYRQLPEEGLKFMVYLQKENIIDESGMPKERFSAEFPKEGPSILRIQQVVRGDSAAYFCASSEGGEGTEAFFGQGTRLTVV.